Shown below are 23 T cell receptor beta chains from a single sample sequenced in a study of blood T cell repertoires in COVID-19. Here immunoSEQ multiplex PCR was the method, and the copy in TCRdb shows in-frame clones only, minus some. The sample carries about 99,000 clones, roughly four fifths recorded once. Material for sequencing was peripheral blood. The receptors were gathered from a man aged 55 to 70 with acute or convalescent COVID-19.

The chain combines TRBV7-8 with TRBJ2-1; TRBD1 aligns across 8 bases. The CDR3 totals 14 residues. V shed 1 base, J shed 12 bases, and the junction held 8 bases outside the gene matches. The germline gives CDR1 SGHVS, CDR2 FQNEAQ. CDR3: CASSLDRDRSLQFF. CDR3 DNA: TGTGCCAGCAGCTTAGATCGGGACAGGAGTTTGCAGTTCTTC.

J is TRBJ2-3 and V is TRBV24-1; D uncertain. CDR3 length: 13 residues. Germline V gives CDR1 KGHDR, CDR2 SFDVKD. V was clipped by 4 bases and J by 1 base, with 5 bases between them. This chain's CDR3 is CATSEEGTDTQYF. CDR3 coding DNA: TGTGCCACCAGTGAAGAGGGCACAGATACGCAGTATTTT.

This chain links TRBV10-3 with TRBJ1-2, with D perhaps TRBD1 (5 bases). The CDR3 is 14 residues long. Germline V CDR1 and CDR2: ENHRY, SYGVKD. V shed 4 bases and J shed 3 bases, with 12 bases lying between them. CDR3 nucleotides: TGTGCCATCAGTGCCAACAGGTTTGACTATGGCTACACCTTC. Protein: CAISANRFDYGYTF.

The rearrangement uses TRBV18 and TRBJ1-6; 8 nucleotides match TRBD1. V lost 3 bases and J lost 6; bases outside the gene matches: 7. This CDR3 has 16 residues. Germline V gene sequence: CDR1 KGHSH, CDR2 LQKENI. In DNA, the CDR3 is TGTGCCAGCTCACCCGGACAGGGATTCCTTAATTCACCCCTCCACTTT. It encodes CASSPGQGFLNSPLHF.

The CDR3 loop reads CASSVGGQWDYGYTF. As DNA, the CDR3 is TGTGCCAGCAGCGTAGGGGGGCAATGGGACTATGGCTACACCTTC. The J gene is TRBJ1-2, the V gene TRBV9; TRBD1 might be the D (6 bases). V lost 0 bases to trimming and J lost 3 bases, with 12 bases between them. CDR3 length equals 15 residues. Germline CDR1 and CDR2: SGDLS and YYNGEE.

The chain combines TRBV10-3 with TRBJ1-1; a possible D gene is TRBD1 (6 bases). This CDR3 is 15 amino acids long. Germline CDR1 reads ENHRY; CDR2 reads SYGVKD. Trimming shortened V by 0 bases and J by 5 bases, and 13 bases separated the two germline ends. This chain's CDR3 is CAISESTGSGTEAFF. The CDR3 DNA sequence: TGTGCCATCAGTGAGTCCACAGGGTCGGGGACTGAAGCTTTCTTT.

The V gene is TRBV11-2, the J gene TRBJ1-3; D ambiguous. Between the trimmed V and J ends, which lost 4 bases and 2 bases, there was a span of 9 bases. This CDR3 is built from 14 residues. Germline loops: CDR1 SGHAT, CDR2 FQNNGV. The CDR3 DNA is TGTGCCAGCAGCTACGGACTCGCTGGAAACACCATATATTTT. Protein sequence: CASSYGLAGNTIYF.

This clone was detected a few times. V usage is TRBV4-1 and J usage is TRBJ2-5; D unclear. V was shortened by 1 base and J by 5 bases, with 14 bases between the two germline ends. This CDR3 contains 15 residues. Germline assignment: CDR1 MGHRA and CDR2 YSYEKL. The CDR3 is CASSQVDWAQETQYF. The CDR3 nucleotides are TGCGCCAGCAGCCAAGTAGATTGGGCTCAGGAGACCCAGTACTTC.

A few counts support this clone. CDR3 coding DNA: TGTGCCTGGAGTTCGGGGAACAGGGCTAATGAAAAACTGTTTTTT. Translated, it gives CAWSSGNRANEKLFF. The rearrangement uses TRBV30 and TRBJ1-4; D is possibly TRBD1 (6 bases). Deletions cut 2 bases from V and 3 bases from J, with 13 bases between. The CDR3 loop spans 15 amino acids. In germline, CDR1 is GTSNPN, CDR2 SVGIG (reference sequence).

The table lists this clone with a count of one. The V call is TRBV25-1, the J call TRBJ1-1, with 7 bases aligning to TRBD1. Germline V gene data show CDR1 as MGHDK and CDR2 as SYGVNS. The junction had 4 bases not matched to a gene; V was cut back by 5 bases and J by 1 base. CDR3 length equals 14 residues. The CDR3 protein is CASSTRQGNTEAFF. DNA of the CDR3: TGTGCCAGCAGTACCCGACAGGGGAACACTGAAGCTTTCTTT.

The chain couples TRBV28 to TRBJ2-1; TRBD2 might be the D (6 bases). This CDR3 comprises 16 residues. Trimming pared 7 bases from V and 5 bases from J, leaving 21 bases between. Germline V CDR1 and CDR2: MDHEN, SYDVKM. The CDR3 spells CASMGWSGQKHNEQFF. The CDR3, as DNA: TGTGCCAGCATGGGGTGGAGCGGGCAGAAGCACAATGAGCAGTTCTTC.

The chain employs TRBV3-1 (or the pseudogene TRBV3-2) and TRBJ2-7, with D tentatively TRBD2 (5 bases). CDR3 length equals 13 residues. The V gene's germline CDR1 is LGHDT and CDR2 YNNKEL (reference sequence). V was cut by 5 bases and J by 11 bases, with 19 bases left in between. The CDR3 spells CASSFSAGKQKYF. The CDR3, as DNA: TGTGCCAGCAGCTTCTCTGCGGGTAAGCAAAAGTACTTC.

DNA for the CDR3: TGTGCCAGCACCCATCAGGGGCGATCCTACAATGAGCAGTTCTTC. It translates to CASTHQGRSYNEQFF. V and J are TRBV28 and TRBJ2-1; tentative D call: TRBD1 (6 bases). There are 15 residues in the CDR3. Between the trimmed V and J ends, which lost 7 bases and 1 base, there was a span of 14 bases. CDR1 is MDHEN and CDR2 is SYDVKM in the germline V gene. Combining the CDR3 with reference TRBV28 and TRBJ2-1 gives the whole variable domain DVKVTQSSRYLVKRTGEKVFLECVQDMDHENMFWYRQDPGLGLRLIYFSYDVKMKEKGDIPEGYSVSREKKERFSLILESASTNQTSMYLCASTHQGRSYNEQFFGPGTRLTVL.

The chain joins TRBV4-2 to TRBJ2-2, with TRBD1 identical over 7 bases. CDR3 length equals 13 residues. Germline V gene data show CDR1 as LGHNA and CDR2 as YNFKEQ. The V segment lost 7 bases and the J segment 3 bases; nucleotides outside the gene matches: 2. CDR3 amino acids: CASMGTDTGELFF. CDR3 DNA sequence: TGTGCCAGCATGGGGACAGACACCGGGGAGCTGTTTTTT.

The V and J genes are TRBV5-1 and TRBJ2-3, with D unresolved. The CDR3 is made up of 16 amino acids. Trimming took 0 bases from V and 1 from J, leaving 12 bases between them. CDR1 SGHRS and CDR2 YFSETQ come from the germline V gene. The CDR3 DNA follows: TGCGCCAGCAGCTTGGGCGCAGGTTTGGGCACAGATACGCAGTATTTT. Its protein is CASSLGAGLGTDTQYF.

The chain carries TRBV19 and TRBJ1-2; TRBD1 matches 8 bases. Germline V gives CDR1 LNHDA, CDR2 SQIVND (reference sequence). The V and J ends lost 1 base and 4 bases, in that order; junction bases with no gene match: 5. CDR3 length: 15 amino acids. CDR3 loop: CASSIGAGGLYGYTF. The CDR3 DNA sequence: TGTGCCAGTAGTATAGGGGCAGGGGGCCTCTATGGCTACACCTTC. Combining the CDR3 with reference TRBV19 and TRBJ1-2 gives the whole variable domain DGGITQSPKYLFRKEGQNVTLSCEQNLNHDAMYWYRQDPGQGLRLIYYSQIVNDFQKGDIAEGYSVSREKKESFPLTVTSAQKNPTAFYLCASSIGAGGLYGYTFGSGTRLTVV.

The chain recombines TRBV3-1 (or the pseudogene TRBV3-2) with TRBJ2-1; 7 positions match TRBD2. Germline values: CDR1 LGHDT, CDR2 YNNKEL (reference sequence). The CDR3 is 16 amino acids. Germline trimming cut 0 bases from V and 5 bases from J; bases unmatched to any gene: 7. CDR3 nucleotide sequence: TGTGCCAGCAGCCAAGATAAGCGGGGTTGGAACAATGAGCAGTTCTTC. Translated, it gives CASSQDKRGWNNEQFF.

The chain is built from TRBV4-1 and TRBJ1-4, with TRBD1 matching over 10 bases. Germline V gene data show CDR1 as MGHRA and CDR2 as YSYEKL. J was trimmed by 8 bases and V by 1 base; bases with no gene match: 4. The CDR3 length is 15 residues. CDR3 protein: CASSQVPDRGEKLFF. The CDR3 DNA follows: TGCGCCAGCAGCCAAGTTCCGGACAGGGGGGAAAAACTGTTTTTT.

The chain carries TRBV6-2 or TRBV6-3 and TRBJ2-7; 9 nucleotides agree with TRBD1. The germline CDR1 and CDR2 sequences are MNHEY and SVGEGT. J was trimmed by 5 bases and V by 6 bases; bases with no gene match: 8. This CDR3 is built from 14 residues. CDR3 protein: CASRPTGGMNEQYF. CDR3 nucleotide sequence: TGTGCCAGCAGACCTACAGGGGGCATGAACGAGCAGTACTTC.

This chain connects TRBV5-6 to TRBJ1-6; 7 nucleotides line up with TRBD1. The V segment lost 5 bases and the J segment 7 bases; nucleotides outside the gene matches: 6. This CDR3 is built from 14 residues. In germline, CDR1 is SGHDT, CDR2 YYEEEE. CDR3 coding DNA: TGTGCCAGCAGTCGGGACAGAGGGAATTCACCCCTCCACTTT. It yields the protein CASSRDRGNSPLHF.

The chain is built from TRBV6-6 and TRBJ1-6; perhaps TRBD1 as D (6 bases). Germline V lookup: CDR1 MNHNY, CDR2 SVGAGI (reference sequence). Trimming pared 5 bases from V and 2 bases from J, leaving 16 bases between. This CDR3 region has 17 residues. The CDR3 region is CASSPGPGTTYNSPLHF. The DNA for the CDR3 is TGTGCCAGCAGTCCCGGACCAGGGACAACCTATAATTCACCCCTCCACTTT.

This chain joins TRBV5-1 and TRBJ1-1; TRBD1 matches 7 bases. Losses at the gene ends were 4 bases for V and 0 bases for J; bases not matched to a gene: 3. This CDR3 contains 14 residues. From germline, CDR1 is SGHRS and CDR2 YFSETQ. CDR3 coding DNA: TGCGCCAGCAGCATAGGGACAGTGAACACTGAAGCTTTCTTT. This gives the protein CASSIGTVNTEAFF.

CDR3 sequence (DNA): TGTGCCAGCAGCGGGACAGGGACCTCCTACGAGCAGTACTTC. It codes for CASSGTGTSYEQYF. V and J are TRBV11-2 and TRBJ2-7; 9 bases align to TRBD1. The CDR3 runs to 14 residues. CDR1 is SGHAT, CDR2 FQNNGV, per germline. V lost 5 bases to trimming and J lost 0 bases; unmatched junction nucleotides: 2.